This T cell receptor beta chain originates from a study of T cell responses to AZD1222 COVID-19 vaccine. Study conclusions and caveats: Along spike, vaccine-associated CD4 TCRs were found throughout, with dominance at 160-218 and 743-854. Two AZD1222 doses significantly raised spike-specific TCR breadth and depth over controls. Nearly half of spike-specific TCRs reportedly go after variant regions that carry no mutations. At study baseline, merely six AZD1222 recipients were seropositive.

Turning to this clone: Its antigen is currently unknown.

The germline V gene has CDR1 MDHEN and CDR2 SYDVKM. With V trimmed by 5 bases and J by 3 bases, 2 bases remained unmatched. The CDR3 length is 14 residues. Sequenced by immunoSEQ multiplex PCR; TCRdb stores in-frame clones only, minus some. The table includes 100,000 to 150,000 clones, approximately 88% detected once. The genes are TRBV28 and TRBJ2-1; TRBD2 matches 9 bases. The sequencing here drew on peripheral blood, taken on day 0 of AZD1222 vaccination. The TCR was taken from an adult in good health. This CDR3 reads CASSSGGLYNEQFF. The DNA for the CDR3 is TGTGCCAGCAGTAGCGGGGGGCTCTACAATGAGCAGTTCTTC.